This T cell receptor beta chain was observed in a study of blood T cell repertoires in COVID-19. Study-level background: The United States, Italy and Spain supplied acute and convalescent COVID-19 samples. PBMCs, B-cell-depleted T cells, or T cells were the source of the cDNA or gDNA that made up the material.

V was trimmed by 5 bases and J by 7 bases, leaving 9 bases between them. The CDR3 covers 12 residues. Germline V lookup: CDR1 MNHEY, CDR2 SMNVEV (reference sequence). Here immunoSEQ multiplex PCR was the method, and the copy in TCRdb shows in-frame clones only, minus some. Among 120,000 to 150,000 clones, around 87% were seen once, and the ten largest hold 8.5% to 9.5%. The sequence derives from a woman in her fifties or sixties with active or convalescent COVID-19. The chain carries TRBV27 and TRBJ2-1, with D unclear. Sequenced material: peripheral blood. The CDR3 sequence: CASSPGLNEQFF. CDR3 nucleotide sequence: TGTGCCAGCAGTCCAGGCTTGAATGAGCAGTTCTTC.